These 7 T cell receptor beta chains share one sample of origin, sequenced in a study of OX40 agonist ivuxolimab in advanced cancers. Sequencing was performed with immunoSEQ multiplex PCR; in TCRdb, only in-frame clones are kept and a portion is missing. The sample has roughly 16,000 clones; 80% to 90% are singletons. The source was CD4+ or CD8+ T cells sorted from blood, collected in a trial of the OX40 agonist ivuxolimab. The source of these receptors is an adult with an advanced solid tumor such as melanoma, head and neck, liver or kidney cancer.

The rearrangement joins TRBV5-1 to TRBJ2-5, with TRBD1 identical over 9 bases. With 6 bases clipped from V and 2 bases from J, the junction kept 8 bases outside the gene matches. There are 15 residues in the CDR3. The V gene's germline CDR1 is SGHRS and CDR2 YFSETQ. The CDR3 loop is CASNTGQGRQETQYF. The DNA of the CDR3 is TGCGCCAGCAATACCGGACAGGGGAGGCAAGAGACCCAGTACTTC.

The V call is TRBV21-1, the J call TRBJ1-1. TRBV21-1 is a documented pseudogene. CDR3 length: 14 residues. The CDR3, as DNA: TGTGCCAGCAGCAAAGGGGTCGGGAACACTGAAGCTTTCTTT. This translates into CASSKGVGNTEAFF.

This clone showed up just once. V gene TRBV4-1 combines with J gene TRBJ1-1; no firm D call. Germline CDR1 and CDR2: MGHRA and YSYEKL. The CDR3 spans 16 residues. V was shortened by 1 base and J by 2 bases, with 14 bases between the two germline ends. CDR3 sequence (DNA): TGCGCCAGCAGCCAAGTCTTTGCCAGGAGTAACACTGAAGCTTTCTTT. Protein sequence: CASSQVFARSNTEAFF.

The chain combines TRBV25-1 with TRBJ2-5, with TRBD2 identical over 8 bases. V dropped 4 bases and J dropped 6; count of bases not matched to a gene: 7. Germline CDR1 reads MGHDK; CDR2 reads SYGVNS. CDR3 length: 14 amino acids. The CDR3 loop is CASSGTGGPQTQYF. In DNA form, the CDR3 reads TGTGCCAGCAGTGGGACGGGAGGGCCGCAGACCCAGTACTTC. Filled out from reference TRBV25-1 and TRBJ2-5, the complete variable domain reads EADIYQTPRYLVIGTGKKITLECSQTMGHDKMYWYQQDPGMELHLIHYSYGVNSTEKGDLSSESTVSRIRTEHFPLTLESARPSHTSQYLCASSGTGGPQTQYFGPGTRLLVL.

The gene calls are TRBV27 and TRBJ2-7, with D perhaps matching TRBD1 (6 bases). This CDR3 is built from 12 residues. The V gene's germline CDR1 is MNHEY and CDR2 SMNVEV (reference sequence). V was cut by 6 bases and J by 3 bases, with 9 bases left in between. The CDR3 DNA reads as TGTGCCAGCAGAGGACAGTACTACGAGCAGTACTTC. It specifies CASRGQYYEQYF.

This chain uses TRBV28 with TRBJ1-5; D call uncertain. V lost 7 bases and J lost 11, with 3 bases in between. Per germline, CDR1 MDHEN and CDR2 SYDVKM. The CDR3 spans 8 residues. CDR3 bases: TGTGCCAGCAAGGCCCAGCATTTT. Its protein product is CASKAQHF.

J is TRBJ1-2 and V is TRBV6-4; D is unclear. Looked up from germline, CDR1 is MRHNA and CDR2 is SNTAGT. V dropped 7 bases and J dropped 4 bases, with 22 bases sitting between them. The CDR3 runs to 16 residues. This CDR3 is CASTQERRSEAYGYTF. The CDR3 region has the DNA TGTGCCAGCACCCAAGAAAGAAGGTCGGAAGCCTATGGCTACACCTTC.